Listed here are 18 T cell receptor beta chains from one sample, sequenced in a study of cytomegalovirus exposure and HLA in healthy donors (dated by TCRdb to the late 2010s). The receptor library was made with the immunoSEQ multiplex PCR assay. The multiplex PCR relied on a mix of 60 forward primers for TCR Vbeta segments and 13 reverse primers for TCR Jbeta segments. In TCRdb, the immuneACCESS table is reduced to in-frame sequences with V and J assigned. These tables do not hold every clone; where another copy was compared, an unresolved V gene accounts for under half, and the others remain unexplained. The sample records about 190,000 clones, roughly 81% of which are singletons. The top ten clones comprise about 3% of the sample. Sequenced sample: PBMCs. The receptors stem from a woman between 25 and 40 years old in good health and CMV-seropositive.

This chain joins TRBV6-1 and TRBJ2-7; 7 bases are a match to TRBD1. The trim removed 4 bases at V and 1 base at J, leaving 16 bases unmatched. In germline, CDR1 is MNHNS, CDR2 SASEGT. This CDR3 has 18 residues. CDR3 protein: CASSGGGLISIKSYEQYF. In DNA form, the CDR3 reads TGTGCCAGCAGTGGAGGGGGCCTCATCTCGATTAAATCCTACGAGCAGTACTTC.

This clone came up a few times. The chain combines TRBV19 with TRBJ2-1, with a possible D match to TRBD1 (6 bases). The length of the CDR3 is 13 residues. V lost 10 bases and J 6 bases, leaving 16 bases between the germline ends. Germline values: CDR1 LNHDA, CDR2 SQIVND (reference sequence). The CDR3 nucleotides are TGTGCCATCGGGACACGGGCCGGCAATGAGCAGTTCTTC. Its protein is CAIGTRAGNEQFF.

V gene TRBV28 combines with J gene TRBJ1-1; 9 bases match TRBD1. Unmatched junction bases numbered 8, after V lost 5 bases and J lost 4 bases. The CDR3 loop spans 15 amino acids. The germline gives CDR1 MDHEN, CDR2 SYDVKM. For the CDR3, the DNA is TGTGCCAGCAGTCTGGGGACAGGGATAGGCACTGAAGCTTTCTTT. Encoded protein: CASSLGTGIGTEAFF.

This chain uses TRBV5-6 with TRBJ1-5; D not resolved. This CDR3 spans 17 amino acids. Trimming left V 2 bases short and J 6 bases short, with 21 bases between. Germline V gene data show CDR1 as SGHDT and CDR2 as YYEEEE. CDR3 DNA: TGTGCCAGCAGCTTTTACGGGGAGGTAGGCCATCTTCAGCCCCAGCATTTT. It encodes CASSFYGEVGHLQPQHF.

The rearrangement links TRBV7-9 to TRBJ1-1, with TRBD1 matching 7 bases. CDR1 and CDR2 (germline): SEHNR, FQNEAQ (reference sequence). There are 14 residues in the CDR3. The junction had 3 bases not matched to a gene; V was cut back by 5 bases and J by 0 bases. The CDR3 region is CASSMTGLNTEAFF. For the CDR3, the DNA is TGTGCCAGCAGCATGACAGGGTTGAACACTGAAGCTTTCTTT.

This clone was detected only a few times. The J gene is TRBJ2-2, the V gene TRBV2, with TRBD1 identical over 7 bases. The length of the CDR3 is 16 residues. V lost 2 bases and J lost 0; bases outside the gene matches: 3. CDR1 is SNHLY, CDR2 FYNNEI, per germline. CDR3 coding DNA: TGTGCCAGCAGTGAACCGGGACAGTCGAACACCGGGGAGCTGTTTTTT. Its protein is CASSEPGQSNTGELFF.

The J gene is TRBJ1-4, the V gene TRBV6-6; D remains ambiguous. The CDR3 spans 14 residues. Germline assignment: CDR1 MNHNY and CDR2 SVGAGI (reference sequence). V was clipped by 4 bases and J by 8 bases, with 14 bases between them. CDR3 sequence reads: CASSFTSPPEKLFF. CDR3 DNA: TGTGCCAGCAGTTTTACATCCCCGCCCGAAAAACTGTTTTTT.

The table lists this clone with a count of one. The chain is built from TRBV28 and TRBJ2-7; 9 positions agree with TRBD1. CDR1 is MDHEN and CDR2 is SYDVKM in the germline V gene. V lost 5 bases and J lost 2; bases outside the gene matches: 4. This CDR3 comprises 14 residues. The CDR3 DNA reads as TGTGCCAGCAGTGGACAGGGGTCAACCTACGAGCAGTACTTC. It specifies CASSGQGSTYEQYF.

The table lists this clone with a count of one. The chain joins TRBV4-1 to TRBJ2-1; 12 nucleotides match TRBD2. Germline CDR1 is MGHRA and CDR2 is YSYEKL. Trimming at V came to 3 bases and at J to 6 bases, leaving 9 bases not matched to a gene. The CDR3 consists of 17 residues. The CDR3 nucleotides read TGCGCCAGCAGCCAGAGGACTAGCGGGGCCGTTGTCAATGAGCAGTTCTTC. Translated, it gives CASSQRTSGAVVNEQFF.

V and J are TRBV6-6 and TRBJ1-2; TRBD1 might be the D (5 bases). This CDR3 is built from 12 residues. Germline-derived CDR1 and CDR2 are MNHNY and SVGAGI (reference sequence). V was cut by 10 bases and J by 4 bases, with 13 bases left in between. For the CDR3, the DNA is TGTGCCACGGCCGGGGGATCCTATGGCTACACCTTC. As protein: CATAGGSYGYTF.

This clone showed up just a few times. The chain combines TRBV5-1 with TRBJ2-1; 7 bases line up with TRBD1. After removal of 4 bases from V and 1 base from J, the junction contained 5 bases not matched to a gene. Germline V gene data show CDR1 as SGHRS and CDR2 as YFSETQ. The CDR3 consists of 15 residues. DNA of the CDR3: TGCGCCAGCAGCCGACAGGGACCTTCCTACAATGAGCAGTTCTTC. It yields the protein CASSRQGPSYNEQFF.

The chain joins TRBV27 to TRBJ2-1; no reliable D call. Trimming removed 6 bases at V and 7 bases at J, with 13 bases between. The germline CDR1 and CDR2 sequences are MNHEY and SMNVEV (reference sequence). This CDR3 has 13 residues. The CDR3 here is CASSLSSRNEQFF. Written as DNA, the CDR3 is TGTGCCAGCAGCCTTTCAAGCCGGAATGAGCAGTTCTTC.

The chain uses TRBV28 and TRBJ1-3, with 8 bases that match TRBD1. J lost 3 bases, V lost 2 bases, and 6 bases had no gene match. The V gene's germline CDR1 is MDHEN and CDR2 SYDVKM. The CDR3 loop spans 16 amino acids. The CDR3 loop is CASSLIQGALGNTIYF. The CDR3 DNA follows: TGTGCCAGCAGTTTAATTCAGGGGGCGCTTGGAAACACCATATATTTT.

The J gene is TRBJ1-1, the V gene TRBV27; the match to TRBD1 covers 9 bases. The length of the CDR3 is 14 residues. Trimming cost V 5 bases and J 3 bases; bases outside gene matches: 4. The germline V gene has CDR1 MNHEY and CDR2 SMNVEV (reference sequence). CDR3 loop: CASSPQGADTEAFF. For the CDR3, the DNA is TGTGCCAGCAGTCCACAGGGGGCGGACACTGAAGCTTTCTTT.

A few counts support this clone. The chain combines TRBV29-1 with TRBJ2-7, with TRBD2 identical over 8 bases. This CDR3 has 12 amino acids. Trimming at V came to 5 bases and at J to 2 bases, leaving 2 bases not matched to a gene. Germline V gene data show CDR1 as SQVTM and CDR2 as ANQGSEA. CDR3 loop: CSVPGLAYEQYF. The DNA for the CDR3 is TGCAGCGTTCCGGGACTAGCCTACGAGCAGTACTTC.

The chain couples TRBV7-9 to TRBJ2-4; the match to TRBD1 covers 7 bases. V lost 5 bases to trimming and J lost 0 bases; unmatched junction nucleotides: 4. This CDR3 is built from 15 residues. Germline V gives CDR1 SEHNR, CDR2 FQNEAQ (reference sequence). For the CDR3, the DNA is TGTGCCAGCAGCACCCACAGGGGAGCCAAAAACATTCAGTACTTC. Translated, it gives CASSTHRGAKNIQYF.

The genes are TRBV11-2 and TRBJ1-1; no reliable D call. The CDR3 has 13 residues. Germline lookup yields CDR1 SGHAT and CDR2 FQNNGV. Trimming left V 6 bases short and J 4 bases short, with 12 bases between. The CDR3 DNA sequence: TGTGCCAGCAGTCCACCCCCGGGCACTGAAGCTTTCTTT. Residues: CASSPPPGTEAFF.

The chain joins TRBV27 to TRBJ2-7, with 8 bases identical to TRBD1. From germline, CDR1 is MNHEY and CDR2 SMNVEV (reference sequence). After removal of 3 bases from V and 2 bases from J, the junction contained 0 bases not matched to a gene. The CDR3 consists of 13 residues. The CDR3 DNA reads as TGTGCCAGCAGTTTCAGGGGGCCCTACGAGCAGTACTTC. Protein product: CASSFRGPYEQYF.